Listed here are 13 T cell receptor beta chains from one sample, sequenced in a study of cytomegalovirus exposure and HLA in healthy donors (dated by TCRdb to the late 2010s). Receptor libraries were prepared by the immunoSEQ multiplex PCR assay. The multiplex PCR relied on a mix of 60 forward primers for TCR Vbeta segments and 13 reverse primers for TCR Jbeta segments. Sourced from immuneACCESS, this table was stored by TCRdb with only in-frame sequences that have V and J called. A share of the clones is absent; for the studies checked, an unresolved V gene accounts for under half, and the remainder has no known explanation. This sample comprises about 140,000 clones, 73% of them detected only once. Over 1% of the sample is taken by the ten largest. Sequencing input: PBMCs. The source of these receptors is a woman aged 35 to 49 in good health and CMV-seronegative.

The genes are TRBV5-4 and TRBJ2-1, with TRBD2 identical over 9 bases. Germline V gene lookup returns CDR1 SGHNT and CDR2 YYREEE (reference sequence). V lost 2 bases and J lost 3; bases outside the gene matches: 3. The CDR3 is 15 amino acids. The CDR3 is CASSFSGGDYNEQFF. In DNA, the CDR3 is TGTGCCAGCAGCTTTAGCGGGGGTGACTACAATGAGCAGTTCTTC.

This clone was seen only once. The rearrangement links TRBV5-1 to TRBJ2-2; the match to TRBD2 covers 7 bases. This CDR3 is 15 amino acids long. V shed 4 bases and J 1 base; nucleotides not matched to a gene: 4. Per germline, CDR1 SGHRS and CDR2 YFSETQ. This chain's CDR3 is CASSQGGGNTGELFF. The CDR3 nucleotides are TGCGCCAGCAGCCAAGGCGGGGGGAACACCGGGGAGCTGTTTTTT. The complete variable domain, with remaining parts taken from reference TRBV5-1 and TRBJ2-2, reads KAGVTQTPRYLIKTRGQQVTLSCSPISGHRSVSWYQQTPGQGLQFLFEYFSETQRNKGNFPGRFSGRQFSNSRSEMNVSTLELGDSALYLCASSQGGGNTGELFFGEGSRLTVL.

The chain uses TRBV19 and TRBJ2-1; 7 positions match TRBD1. Germline assignment: CDR1 LNHDA and CDR2 SQIVND (reference sequence). With V trimmed by 1 base and J by 2 bases, 5 bases remained unmatched. This CDR3 is 16 amino acids long. Here the CDR3 DNA reads TGTGCCAGTAGTATAGTACAGGGGTCCCCCTACAATGAGCAGTTCTTC. Translation gives CASSIVQGSPYNEQFF.

The J gene is TRBJ2-3, the V gene TRBV29-1; TRBD2 might be the D (7 bases). V was trimmed by 4 bases and J by 6 bases, leaving 14 bases between them. Germline lookup yields CDR1 SQVTM and CDR2 ANQGSEA. There are 13 residues in the CDR3. DNA of the CDR3: TGCAGCGTTGGGGGGCAGGGAGGGGATACGCAGTATTTT. It encodes CSVGGQGGDTQYF.

This clone was seen only a few times. The chain employs TRBV2 and TRBJ1-5; 7 nucleotides line up with TRBD1. J was trimmed by 8 bases and V by 5 bases; bases with no gene match: 6. The length of the CDR3 is 13 residues. The germline gives CDR1 SNHLY, CDR2 FYNNEI. As DNA, the CDR3 is TGTGCCAGCAGTCTACAGGGGACGGAGCCCCAGCATTTT. It is translated as CASSLQGTEPQHF.

This clone has only a few counts. J is TRBJ2-1 and V is TRBV5-1, with 7 positions matching TRBD2. From germline, CDR1 is SGHRS and CDR2 YFSETQ. The CDR3 is 14 residues long. After removal of 2 bases from V and 4 bases from J, the junction contained 3 bases not matched to a gene. The DNA for the CDR3 is TGCGCCAGCAGCTTTAGCGGGCCGTACAATGAGCAGTTCTTC. This sequence encodes CASSFSGPYNEQFF.

The chain combines TRBV29-1 with TRBJ2-1; possibly TRBD1 for D (6 bases). V was trimmed by 0 bases and J by 8 bases, leaving 11 bases between them. In germline, CDR1 is SQVTM, CDR2 ANQGSEA. The CDR3 spans 13 residues. The CDR3, as DNA: TGCAGCGTTGAAGACGGACAGCTGTATGAGCAGTTCTTC. Residues: CSVEDGQLYEQFF.

This chain links TRBV6-6 with TRBJ1-6; 7 positions agree with TRBD1. The CDR3 is made up of 14 amino acids. Trimming removed 5 bases from V and 9 bases from J; junction bases left unmatched: 7. Germline loops: CDR1 MNHNY, CDR2 SVGAGI (reference sequence). The CDR3 here is CASSPGQNSSPLHF. The CDR3 bases are TGTGCCAGCAGTCCGGGACAGAATAGTTCACCCCTCCACTTT.

J is TRBJ2-3 and V is TRBV11-2; tentative D call: TRBD1 (6 bases). V lost 1 base, J lost 0 bases, and 8 bases lay in between. Looked up from germline, CDR1 is SGHAT and CDR2 is FQNNGV. The CDR3 has 15 amino acids. The CDR3 sequence is CASSLGQGSTDTQYF. CDR3 bases: TGTGCCAGCAGCTTAGGCCAGGGGAGCACAGATACGCAGTATTTT.

This clone has just a few counts. The chain uses TRBV4-1 and TRBJ1-2; 10 bases fit TRBD1. This CDR3 is built from 15 residues. V lost 1 base and J lost 9; bases outside the gene matches: 8. From germline, CDR1 is MGHRA and CDR2 YSYEKL. The CDR3 protein is CASSQVTGTGVRYTF. In DNA, the CDR3 is TGCGCCAGCAGCCAAGTTACCGGGACAGGGGTTCGCTACACCTTC.

The chain links TRBV27 to TRBJ1-2; D is undetermined. Germline lookup yields CDR1 MNHEY and CDR2 SMNVEV (reference sequence). With 6 bases removed from V and 2 bases from J, the gap between germline ends came to 10 bases. The CDR3 sequence is 13 residues long. CDR3 in DNA: TGTGCCAGCAGACCGACGGGGAACTATGGCTACACCTTC. This codes for CASRPTGNYGYTF.

The rearrangement uses TRBV4-1 and TRBJ2-2; a possible D gene is TRBD2 (6 bases). The CDR3 is made up of 15 amino acids. Germline V gene data show CDR1 as MGHRA and CDR2 as YSYEKL. The V gene lost 0 bases and the J gene lost 6 bases, with 11 bases spanning the gap. The CDR3 reads CASSQEGSGAGELFF. In DNA, the CDR3 is TGCGCCAGCAGCCAAGAAGGTTCGGGGGCCGGGGAGCTGTTTTTT.

The V call is TRBV18, the J call TRBJ1-1, with 7 positions matching TRBD1. The length of the CDR3 is 14 residues. CDR1 is KGHSH and CDR2 is LQKENI in the germline V gene. The junction had 3 bases not matched to a gene; V was cut back by 4 bases and J by 1 base. The chain's CDR3 is CASSLDRTNTEAFF. For the CDR3, the DNA is TGTGCCAGCTCACTGGACAGGACGAACACTGAAGCTTTCTTT.